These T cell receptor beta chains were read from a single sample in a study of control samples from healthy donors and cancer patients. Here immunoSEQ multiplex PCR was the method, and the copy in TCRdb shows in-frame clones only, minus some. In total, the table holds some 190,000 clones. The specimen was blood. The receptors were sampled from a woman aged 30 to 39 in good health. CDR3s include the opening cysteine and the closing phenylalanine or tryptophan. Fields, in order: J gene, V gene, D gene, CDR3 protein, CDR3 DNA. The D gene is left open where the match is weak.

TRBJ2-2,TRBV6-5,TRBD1,CASGDRGITGELFF,TGTGCCAGCGGAGACAGGGGGATCACCGGGGAGCTGTTTTTT
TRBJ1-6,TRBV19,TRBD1,CASREVVRGLGIKESPLHF,TGTGCCAGTAGAGAGGTTGTAAGGGGGCTCGGAATTAAGGAATCACCCCTCCACTTT
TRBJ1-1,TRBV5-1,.,CASSLWQSPNTEAFF,TGCGCCAGCAGCTTGTGGCAGAGCCCTAACACTGAAGCTTTCTTT
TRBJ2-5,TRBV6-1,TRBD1,CASSVGTEQETQYF,TGTGCCAGCAGTGTCGGGACAGAACAAGAGACCCAGTACTTC
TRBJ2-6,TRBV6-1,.,CASSDLDLSSGANVLTF,TGTGCCAGCAGTGACTTGGACTTATCCTCTGGGGCCAACGTCCTGACTTTC
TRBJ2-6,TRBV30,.,CAWRRKGRGSSGANVLTF,TGTGCCTGGAGGAGAAAGGGCAGGGGAAGCTCTGGGGCCAACGTCCTGACTTTC
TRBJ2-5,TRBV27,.,CASRGGWETQYF,TGTGCCAGCCGAGGAGGTTGGGAGACCCAGTACTTC
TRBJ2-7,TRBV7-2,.,CASSLSRDGLKEYF,TGTGCCAGCAGCTTATCCCGGGACGGCCTAAAGGAGTACTTC
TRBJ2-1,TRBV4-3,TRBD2,CASSQDLSSGGAGEQFF,TGCGCCAGCAGCCAAGATCTATCCAGCGGGGGGGCCGGTGAGCAGTTCTTC
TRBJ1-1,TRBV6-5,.,CASSSTQGWAEAFF,TGTGCCAGCAGTTCTACTCAGGGGTGGGCTGAAGCTTTCTTT
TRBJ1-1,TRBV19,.,CASSIALLSANTEAFF,TGTGCCAGTAGTATAGCCCTCCTATCAGCGAACACTGAAGCTTTCTTT
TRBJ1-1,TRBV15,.,CATSRDNRGPEAFF,TGTGCCACCAGCAGAGATAACCGGGGGCCTGAAGCTTTCTTT
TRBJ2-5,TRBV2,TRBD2,CASRTSGNQETQYF,TGTGCCAGCAGAACTAGCGGTAATCAAGAGACCCAGTACTTC
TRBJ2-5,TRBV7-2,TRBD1,CASSYRQGAGETQYF,TGTGCCAGCAGCTACCGACAGGGGGCAGGAGAGACCCAGTACTTC